Below are 9 T cell receptor beta chains sequenced from a single sample in a study of blood T cell repertoires in COVID-19. The protocol was immunoSEQ multiplex PCR, while the TCRdb copy is restricted to in-frame clones and leaves out a portion. The profile shows about 270,000 clones, about 88% of them singletons. Material: peripheral blood. The receptors come from a man between 60 and 75 years old who had recovered from COVID-19.

The J gene is TRBJ2-1, the V gene TRBV15; 9 bases are a match to TRBD1. Germline V CDR1 and CDR2: LNHNV, YYDKDF (reference sequence). The CDR3 covers 13 residues. V shed 4 bases, J shed 13 bases, and the junction held 8 bases outside the gene matches. The DNA of the CDR3 is TGTGCCACCAGCAAGCACCCGGGACAGGGTCAGTTCTTC. It encodes CATSKHPGQGQFF. The full variable domain, with the rest looked up from reference TRBV15 and TRBJ2-1, is DAMVIQNPRYQVTQFGKPVTLSCSQTLNHNVMYWYQQKSSQAPKLLFHYYDKDFNNEADTPDNFQSRRPNTSFCFLDIRSPGLGDTAMYLCATSKHPGQGQFFGPGTRLTVL.

The chain combines TRBV30 with TRBJ1-5, with D unclear. Germline CDR1 reads GTSNPN; CDR2 reads SVGIG (reference sequence). The CDR3 is 14 amino acids. Trimming took 0 bases from V and 7 from J, leaving 13 bases between them. The CDR3 is CAWSVAGPPQPQHF. CDR3 DNA: TGTGCCTGGAGTGTAGCGGGCCCTCCACAGCCCCAGCATTTT. Based on the CDR3 plus reference TRBV30 and TRBJ1-5, the full variable domain is SQTIHQWPATLVQPVGSPLSLECTVEGTSNPNLYWYRQAAGRGLQLLFYSVGIGQISSEVPQNLSASRPQDRQFILSSKKLLLSDSGFYLCAWSVAGPPQPQHFGDGTRLSIL.

This clone was recorded once. J is TRBJ1-4 and V is TRBV14, with D unresolved. The germline gives CDR1 SGHDN, CDR2 FVKESK. There are 14 residues in the CDR3. Trimming shortened V by 4 bases and J by 5 bases, and 11 bases separated the two germline ends. CDR3: CASSRNPGNEKLFF. The CDR3 DNA is TGTGCCAGCAGCCGGAATCCGGGAAATGAAAAACTGTTTTTT.

Written as DNA, the CDR3 is TGCAGCCTCTCACACATGGGGGGACAGGTGAACACTGAAGCTTTCTTT. This codes for CSLSHMGGQVNTEAFF. The chain uses TRBV29-1 and TRBJ1-1, with TRBD1 matching over 8 bases. CDR3 length equals 16 residues. Per germline, CDR1 SQVTM and CDR2 ANQGSEA. V lost 8 bases to trimming and J lost 0 bases; unmatched junction nucleotides: 14.

The gene calls are TRBV15 and TRBJ2-3; maybe TRBD2 (6 bases). The germline V gene has CDR1 LNHNV and CDR2 YYDKDF (reference sequence). The CDR3 covers 15 residues. The ends were cut back, 6 bases at V and 4 bases at J, with 17 bases in the middle. Written as DNA, the CDR3 is TGTGCCACCAGGGACCGGGGAGGCCCGCCAGATACGCAGTATTTT. Protein sequence: CATRDRGGPPDTQYF.

The J gene is TRBJ2-1, the V gene TRBV5-1; possibly TRBD2 for D (5 bases). CDR3 length: 15 amino acids. V was cut by 0 bases and J by 0 bases, with 7 bases left in between. Per the germline V gene, CDR1 is SGHRS and CDR2 is YFSETQ. This CDR3 reads CASSLVAGSYNEQFF. The CDR3 region has the DNA TGCGCCAGCAGCTTGGTGGCGGGCTCCTACAATGAGCAGTTCTTC.

This clone was counted only a few times. The chain has TRBV13 and TRBJ1-4; D gene uncertain. Germline values: CDR1 PRHDT, CDR2 FYEKMQ (reference sequence). V was pared by 5 bases and J by 0 bases, with 7 bases between. This CDR3 contains 14 residues. The CDR3 reads CASSPRATNEKLFF. Written as DNA, the CDR3 is TGTGCCAGCAGCCCCCGGGCAACTAATGAAAAACTGTTTTTT.

The CDR3 protein is CAWSFGLDGYTF. The CDR3 DNA sequence: TGTGCCTGGAGTTTTGGCTTGGATGGCTACACCTTC. The gene calls are TRBV30 and TRBJ1-2; D unclear. V shed 2 bases and J shed 6 bases, with 10 bases lying between them. The CDR3 is 12 amino acids. Germline V gene sequence: CDR1 GTSNPN, CDR2 SVGIG (reference sequence). The whole variable domain, remainder taken from reference TRBV30 and TRBJ1-2, is SQTIHQWPATLVQPVGSPLSLECTVEGTSNPNLYWYRQAAGRGLQLLFYSVGIGQISSEVPQNLSASRPQDRQFILSSKKLLLSDSGFYLCAWSFGLDGYTFGSGTRLTVV.

This clone was detected only once. This chain connects TRBV7-3 to TRBJ2-5; maybe TRBD1 (6 bases). Looked up from germline, CDR1 is SGHTA and CDR2 is FQGTGA. The V end lost 4 bases, the J end lost 4 bases, and 13 bases lay between the germline ends. CDR3 length: 14 residues. The CDR3 sequence is CASSSSPGVETQYF. The CDR3 DNA reads as TGTGCCAGCAGCTCCTCGCCAGGGGTAGAGACCCAGTACTTC.